Detailed here is one T cell receptor (beta chain). Germline CDR1 is SNHLY and CDR2 is FYNNEI. V lost 6 bases and J lost 4; bases outside the gene matches: 3. The length of the CDR3 is 13 residues. The sample's time point: patch test 2, 6 weeks after DPC sensitization. Specified treatment: therapeutic diphenylcyclopropenone sensitization with weekly scalp DPC. These data originate in a study of human T cells and chemical hapten exposure. MiXCR, run by TCRdb on the RACE reads, gives a single entry per CDR3 protein. This table holds about 110,000 distinct CDR3 sequences, more than 7% found once. This sequence joins TRBV2 and TRBJ1-1; TRBD1 matches at 9 bases. The clonotype comes from a woman between 40 and 50 years old with alopecia areata. Some clones in this sample may be carry-over from other donors' samples. The sequencing used whole blood, collected in connection with sensitization to the hapten diphenylcyclopropenone (DPC). Here the CDR3 reads CASSGQGRTEAFF. The CDR3, as DNA: TGTGCCAGCAGCGGACAGGGGCGCACTGAAGCTTTCTTT.